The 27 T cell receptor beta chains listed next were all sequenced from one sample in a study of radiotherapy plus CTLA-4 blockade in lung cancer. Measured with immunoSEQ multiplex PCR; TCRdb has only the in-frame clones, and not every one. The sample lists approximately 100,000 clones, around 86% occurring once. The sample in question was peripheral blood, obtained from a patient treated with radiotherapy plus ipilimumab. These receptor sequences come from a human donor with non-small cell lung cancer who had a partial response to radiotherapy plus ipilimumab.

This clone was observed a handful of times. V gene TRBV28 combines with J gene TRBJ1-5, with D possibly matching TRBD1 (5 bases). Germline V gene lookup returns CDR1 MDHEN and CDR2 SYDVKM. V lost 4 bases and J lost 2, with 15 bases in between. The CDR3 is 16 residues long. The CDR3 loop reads CASSSLGRGGNQPQHF. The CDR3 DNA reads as TGTGCCAGCAGTTCCCTGGGTAGGGGCGGCAATCAGCCCCAGCATTTT.

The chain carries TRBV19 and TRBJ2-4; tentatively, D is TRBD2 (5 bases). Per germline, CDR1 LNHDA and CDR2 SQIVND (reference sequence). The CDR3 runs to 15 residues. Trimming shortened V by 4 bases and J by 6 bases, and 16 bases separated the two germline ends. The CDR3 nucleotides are TGTGCCAGTAGTACCCTATGGGGAGAGGGAAACATTCAGTACTTC. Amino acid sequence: CASSTLWGEGNIQYF.

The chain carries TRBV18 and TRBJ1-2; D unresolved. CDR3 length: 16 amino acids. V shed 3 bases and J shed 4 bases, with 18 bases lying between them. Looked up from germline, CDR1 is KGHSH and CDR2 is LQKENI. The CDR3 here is CASSPLKKQTGYGYTF. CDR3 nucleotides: TGTGCCAGCTCACCCCTAAAGAAACAGACCGGCTATGGCTACACCTTC.

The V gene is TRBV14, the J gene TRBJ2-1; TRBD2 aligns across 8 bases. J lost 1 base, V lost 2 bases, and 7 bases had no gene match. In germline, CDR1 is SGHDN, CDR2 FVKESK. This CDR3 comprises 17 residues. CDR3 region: CASSQFGTRVSYNEQFF. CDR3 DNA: TGTGCCAGCAGCCAATTCGGGACTAGGGTGTCCTACAATGAGCAGTTCTTC.

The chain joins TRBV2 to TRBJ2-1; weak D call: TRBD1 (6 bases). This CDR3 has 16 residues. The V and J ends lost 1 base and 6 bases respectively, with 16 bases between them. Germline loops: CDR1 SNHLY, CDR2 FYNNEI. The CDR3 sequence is CASSEGFSRGSNEQFF. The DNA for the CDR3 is TGTGCCAGCAGTGAAGGGTTCTCCAGGGGAAGCAATGAGCAGTTCTTC.

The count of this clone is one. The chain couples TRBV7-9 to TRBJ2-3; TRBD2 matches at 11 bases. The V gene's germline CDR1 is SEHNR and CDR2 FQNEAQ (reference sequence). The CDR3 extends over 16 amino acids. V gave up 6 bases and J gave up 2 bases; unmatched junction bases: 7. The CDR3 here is CASRATSGRFTDTQYF. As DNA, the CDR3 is TGTGCCAGCAGGGCCACTAGCGGGAGATTCACAGATACGCAGTATTTT.

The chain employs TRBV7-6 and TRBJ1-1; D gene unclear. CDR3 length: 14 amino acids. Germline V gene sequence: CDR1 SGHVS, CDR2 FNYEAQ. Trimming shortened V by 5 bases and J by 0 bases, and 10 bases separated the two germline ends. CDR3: CASSPPNLNTEAFF. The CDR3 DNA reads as TGTGCCAGCAGCCCTCCTAACTTGAACACTGAAGCTTTCTTT.

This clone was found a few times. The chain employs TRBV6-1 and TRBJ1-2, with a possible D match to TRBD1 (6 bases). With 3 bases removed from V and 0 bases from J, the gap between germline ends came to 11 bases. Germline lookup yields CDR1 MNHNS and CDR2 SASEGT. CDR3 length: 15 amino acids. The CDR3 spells CASSEGPGANYGYTF. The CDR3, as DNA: TGTGCCAGCAGTGAGGGCCCAGGGGCTAACTATGGCTACACCTTC.

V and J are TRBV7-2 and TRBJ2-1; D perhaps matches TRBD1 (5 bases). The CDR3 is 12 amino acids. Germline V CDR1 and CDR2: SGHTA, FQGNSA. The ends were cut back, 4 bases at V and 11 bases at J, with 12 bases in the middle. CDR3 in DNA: TGTGCCAGCAGCTCAGTTTGGGGCAAGCAGTTCTTC. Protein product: CASSSVWGKQFF.

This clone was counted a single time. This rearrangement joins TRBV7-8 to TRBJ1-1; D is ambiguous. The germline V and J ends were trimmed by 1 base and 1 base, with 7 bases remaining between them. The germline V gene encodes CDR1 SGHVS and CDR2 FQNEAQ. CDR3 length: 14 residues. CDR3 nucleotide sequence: TGTGCCAGCAGCTTAGGGCCCTGGAACACTGAAGCTTTCTTT. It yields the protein CASSLGPWNTEAFF.

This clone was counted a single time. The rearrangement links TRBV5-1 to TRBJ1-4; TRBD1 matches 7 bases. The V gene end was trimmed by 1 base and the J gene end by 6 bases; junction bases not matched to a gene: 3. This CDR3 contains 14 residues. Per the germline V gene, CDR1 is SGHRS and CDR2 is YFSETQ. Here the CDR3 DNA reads TGCGCCAGCAGCTTGACAGGGGAGGATGAAAAACTGTTTTTT. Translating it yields CASSLTGEDEKLFF.

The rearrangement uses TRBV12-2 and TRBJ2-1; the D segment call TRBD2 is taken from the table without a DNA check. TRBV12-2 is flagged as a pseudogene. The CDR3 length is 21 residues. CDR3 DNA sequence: TGTGCAAGTCGCCTCGGAGAGGGGACTAGCGCCCCACGGAGCTCCTACAATGAGCAGTTCTTC. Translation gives CASRLGEGTSAPRSSYNEQFF.

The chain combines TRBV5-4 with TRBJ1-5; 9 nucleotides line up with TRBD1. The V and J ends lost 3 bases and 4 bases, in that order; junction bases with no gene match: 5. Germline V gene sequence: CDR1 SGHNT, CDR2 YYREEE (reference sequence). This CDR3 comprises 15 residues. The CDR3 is CASSYGQGNNQPQHF. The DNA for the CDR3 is TGTGCCAGCAGCTATGGACAGGGGAATAATCAGCCCCAGCATTTT.

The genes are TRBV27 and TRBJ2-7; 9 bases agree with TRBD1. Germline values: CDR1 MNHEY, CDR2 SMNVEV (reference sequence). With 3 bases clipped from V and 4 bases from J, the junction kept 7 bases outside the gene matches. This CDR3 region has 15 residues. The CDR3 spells CASSLYRDRAYEQYF. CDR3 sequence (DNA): TGTGCCAGCAGTTTGTACCGGGACAGGGCTTACGAGCAGTACTTC.

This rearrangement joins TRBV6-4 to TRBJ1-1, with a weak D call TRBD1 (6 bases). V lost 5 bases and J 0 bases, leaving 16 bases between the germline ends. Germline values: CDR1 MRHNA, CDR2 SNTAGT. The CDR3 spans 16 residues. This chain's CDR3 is CASSPRLGAMNTEAFF. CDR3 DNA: TGTGCCAGCAGTCCTAGACTGGGGGCAATGAACACTGAAGCTTTCTTT.

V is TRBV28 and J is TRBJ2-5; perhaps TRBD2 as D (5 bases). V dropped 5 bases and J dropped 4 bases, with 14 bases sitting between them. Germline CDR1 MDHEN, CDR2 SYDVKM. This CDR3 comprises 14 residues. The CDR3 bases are TGTGCCAGCAGTGGGGTTGGAGGACCAGAGACCCAGTACTTC. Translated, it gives CASSGVGGPETQYF.

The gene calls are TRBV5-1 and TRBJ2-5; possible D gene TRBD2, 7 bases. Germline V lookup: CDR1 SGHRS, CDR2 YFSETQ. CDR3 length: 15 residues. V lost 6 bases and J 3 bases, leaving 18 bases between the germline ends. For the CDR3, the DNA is TGCGCCAGCACCCGATCGGCGGGGGCAAAAGAGACCCAGTACTTC. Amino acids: CASTRSAGAKETQYF.

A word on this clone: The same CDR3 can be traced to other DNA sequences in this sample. As DNA, the CDR3 is TGCGCCAGCAGCCGGGACAGGGGGAACACTGAAGCTTTCTTT. Its protein product is CASSRDRGNTEAFF. This rearrangement joins TRBV5-1 to TRBJ1-1; TRBD1 matches at 10 bases. The V segment lost 4 bases and the J segment 1 base; nucleotides outside the gene matches: 1. This CDR3 has 14 amino acids. Per germline, CDR1 SGHRS and CDR2 YFSETQ.

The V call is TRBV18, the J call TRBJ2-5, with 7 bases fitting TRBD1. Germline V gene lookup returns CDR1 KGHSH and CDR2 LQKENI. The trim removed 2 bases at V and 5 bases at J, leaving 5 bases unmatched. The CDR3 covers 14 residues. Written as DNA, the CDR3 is TGTGCCAGCTCACCAGAGGGGGCCGTCGAGACCCAGTACTTC. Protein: CASSPEGAVETQYF. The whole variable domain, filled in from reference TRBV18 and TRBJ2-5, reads NAGVMQNPRHLVRRRGQEARLRCSPMKGHSHVYWYRQLPEEGLKFMVYLQKENIIDESGMPKERFSAEFPKEGPSILRIQQVVRGDSAAYFCASSPEGAVETQYFGPGTRLLVL.

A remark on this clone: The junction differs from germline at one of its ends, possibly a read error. The CDR3 nucleotides are TGTGCCATCAGTGAATTGGACAGGGGGATTACTAACTATGGCTACACCTTC. Amino acid sequence: CAISELDRGITNYGYTF. The rearrangement joins TRBV6-1 to TRBJ1-2, with 10 bases identical to TRBD1. The CDR3 has 17 amino acids. Germline V CDR1 and CDR2: MNHNS, SASEGT.

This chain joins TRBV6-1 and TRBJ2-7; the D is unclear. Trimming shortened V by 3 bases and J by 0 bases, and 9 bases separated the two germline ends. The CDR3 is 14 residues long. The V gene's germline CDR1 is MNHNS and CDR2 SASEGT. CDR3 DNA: TGTGCCAGCAGTGAGCTACAGAGCTCCTACGAGCAGTACTTC. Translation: CASSELQSSYEQYF.

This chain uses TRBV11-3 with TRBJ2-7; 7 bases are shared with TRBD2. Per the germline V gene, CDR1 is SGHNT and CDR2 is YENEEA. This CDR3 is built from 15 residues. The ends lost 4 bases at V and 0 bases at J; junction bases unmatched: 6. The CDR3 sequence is CASSSQAGPSYEQYF. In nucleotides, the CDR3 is TGTGCCAGCAGCTCTCAAGCGGGACCCTCCTACGAGCAGTACTTC.

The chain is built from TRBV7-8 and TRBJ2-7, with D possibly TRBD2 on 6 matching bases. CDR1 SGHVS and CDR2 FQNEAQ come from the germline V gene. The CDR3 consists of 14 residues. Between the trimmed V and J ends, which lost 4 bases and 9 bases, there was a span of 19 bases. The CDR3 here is CASSSRSRDLGQYF. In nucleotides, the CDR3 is TGTGCCAGCAGCTCTCGTTCGCGGGATTTGGGGCAGTACTTC.

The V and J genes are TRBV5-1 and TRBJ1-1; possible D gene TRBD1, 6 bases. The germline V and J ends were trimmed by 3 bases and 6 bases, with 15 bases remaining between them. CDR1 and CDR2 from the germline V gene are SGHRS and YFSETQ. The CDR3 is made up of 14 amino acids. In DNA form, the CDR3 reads TGCGCCAGCAGCTGGGGGGGGCGGGTCGCTGAAGCTTTCTTT. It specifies CASSWGGRVAEAFF.

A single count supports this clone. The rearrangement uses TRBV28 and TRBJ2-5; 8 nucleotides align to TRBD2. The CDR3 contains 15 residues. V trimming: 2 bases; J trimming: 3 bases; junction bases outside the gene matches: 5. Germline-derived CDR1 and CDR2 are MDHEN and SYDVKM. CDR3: CASSLDGAGEETQYF. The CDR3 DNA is TGTGCCAGCAGTTTAGATGGAGCGGGAGAAGAGACCCAGTACTTC.

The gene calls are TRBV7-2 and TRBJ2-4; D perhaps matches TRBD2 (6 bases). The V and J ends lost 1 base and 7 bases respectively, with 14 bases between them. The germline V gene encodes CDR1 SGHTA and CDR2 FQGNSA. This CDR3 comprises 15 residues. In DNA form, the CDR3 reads TGTGCCAGCAGCTTAGGATGGAGGGATGTGAACATTCAGTACTTC. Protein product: CASSLGWRDVNIQYF.

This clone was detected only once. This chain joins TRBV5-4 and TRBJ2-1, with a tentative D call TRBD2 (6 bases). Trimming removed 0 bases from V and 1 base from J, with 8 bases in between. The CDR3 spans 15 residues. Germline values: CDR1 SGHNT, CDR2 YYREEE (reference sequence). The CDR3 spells CASSLVLASYNEQFF. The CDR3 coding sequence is TGTGCCAGCAGCTTGGTTCTAGCGTCCTACAATGAGCAGTTCTTC.